The text below deals with one TCR beta chain. Its antigen is as yet unknown. MiXCR, applied by TCRdb to the RT-PCR reads, yields one record per CDR3 protein. The data contain hundreds of thousands of distinct CDR3 sequences, 11% of them singletons. This record comes from a study of response to subunit inactivated influenza vaccine. Whole-study results and caveats: Authors proposed each seasonal influenza vaccination draws in few new T cells.

The sample also formed part of further work on T cells expressing NK-cell markers. This second study says: Beta-chain TCR cDNA was generated via 5'RACE template switching with UMIs. Investigators obtained TCR beta repertoires from sorted CD3+CD56+NKG2C+, CD3+CD56+NKG2C- and CD3+CD56-NKG2C+ T cells. Certain NKG2C+ T cell clones were expanded, and their HCMV specificity remained unclear.

The TCR sequence derives from a man aged 50 or older who received an inactivated influenza vaccine. This material consisted of PBMCs from blood, taken on the day of vaccination.

CDR3 sequence (DNA): TGTGCCAGCAGTTACGGGAATTACGAGCAGTACTTC. It encodes CASSYGNYEQYF. V usage is TRBV6-2 or TRBV6-3 and J usage is TRBJ2-7; no reliable D call. This CDR3 is 12 amino acids long. The ends were cut back, 2 bases at V and 4 bases at J, with 6 bases in the middle. Germline values: CDR1 MNHEY, CDR2 SVGEGT.